This T cell receptor (beta chain) was sequenced in a study of shared clonotypes between healthy human individuals. Details on this clone: Its antigen is not identified.

General observations from the study: Naive subsets typically showed greater estimated richness than memory subsets.

Germline V CDR1 and CDR2: MNHNS, SASEGT. Unmatched junction bases numbered 6, after V lost 1 base and J lost 5 bases. The CDR3 totals 15 residues. Execution of the assay was at deep level. Several immunoSEQ plates held equal portions of the genomic DNA taken from each subset. Only in-frame clones appear in the TCRdb table, and some are missing; sequencing was by immunoSEQ multiplex PCR. This table holds some 2,000,000 clones, roughly 96% found once. Nashville, Tennessee was home to all donors, who were Caucasian adults. This receptor was taken from a man in his late teens or twenties in good health. The chain links TRBV6-1 to TRBJ2-7; 9 bases line up with TRBD2. The sequencing input was naive CD4+ T cells sorted from blood. Specified subset: CD45RA+ positively selected. The CDR3 nucleotides are TGTGCCAGCAGTGAAGAGGGCGGGAGGGTGAACGAGCAGTACTTC. It yields the protein CASSEEGGRVNEQYF.